This TCR beta chain derives from a study of shared T cell receptors in the human thymus. The assay was immunoSEQ multiplex PCR, and TCRdb's table has in-frame clones only and misses some. The sample carries roughly 700,000 clones, roughly 90% recorded once. The CDR3 totals 15 residues. V lost 2 bases to trimming and J lost 6 bases; unmatched junction nucleotides: 3. CDR1 and CDR2 (germline): SGHDT, YYEEEE. These data were also reused for a study on human thymus T cells. That source notes: Donors were healthy Finnish babies undergoing corrective operations for congenital heart defects. Corrective cardiac surgery supplied the resected thymus tissue. Thymic and blood repertoires seemed to show skewed V and J gene use. Thymic repertoires from unrelated individuals overlapped highly, related research reported.

The sample comprised thymocytes. J is TRBJ2-3 and V is TRBV5-6; 13 nucleotides match TRBD2. This clonotype was sampled from a boy under two years old with a congenital heart defect. CDR3 DNA sequence: TGTGCCAGCAGCTTCACTAGCGGGAGGGGTGATACGCAGTATTTT. Translated: CASSFTSGRGDTQYF.